These T cell receptor beta chains were read from a single sample in a study of T cell responses to AZD1222 COVID-19 vaccine. This table comes from immunoSEQ multiplex PCR, and its TCRdb copy is limited to in-frame clones, with some not included. Of about 120,000 clones in the sample, roughly 89% are singletons; the top ten hold about 16%. The specimen was peripheral blood, collected 28 days after the second AZD1222 dose. These receptors were taken from an adult who received the AZD1222 COVID-19 vaccine. The CDR3 runs from the conserved cysteine through the conserved F or W. The D gene is left open where the match is weak. Only some rows state a clone size, as once, few, many or a class for expanded clones.

v_call	clone_size	d_call	j_call	cdr3_nt	cdr3_aa
TRBV11-3	NA	TRBD2	TRBJ2-7	TGTGCCAGCAGCTTACAAGCGGGGGCCTCCTACGAGCAGTACTTC	CASSLQAGASYEQYF
TRBV19	NA	NA	TRBJ1-1	TGTGCCAGTAGTATCCAGACGAGGAACACTGAAGCTTTCTTT	CASSIQTRNTEAFF
TRBV18	NA	NA	TRBJ2-1	TGTGCCAGCTCCCCCTACGCGGCGGGGAGCTCCTACAATGAGCAGTTCTTC	CASSPYAAGSSYNEQFF
TRBV27	few	NA	TRBJ1-2	TGTGCCAGCAGTAGTCAGAAAAATGGCTACACCTTC	CASSSQKNGYTF
TRBV7-6	NA	TRBD2	TRBJ2-3	TGTGCCAGCAGCTTGCTAGCGGGAGCGACAGATACGCAGTATTTT	CASSLLAGATDTQYF
TRBV29-1	NA	NA	TRBJ2-5	TGCAGCGTTGACGGCAGCAACGGGGAGACCCAGTACTTC	CSVDGSNGETQYF
TRBV30	NA	NA	TRBJ2-3	TGTGCCTGGACAGGGAGAACAGATACGCAGTATTTT	CAWTGRTDTQYF
TRBV2	few	NA	TRBJ2-2	TGTGCCAGCAGTGAAACCGGGCAGAAGAACACCGGGGAGCTGTTTTTT	CASSETGQKNTGELFF
TRBV10-3	NA	NA	TRBJ1-1	TGTGCCATCAGTAAGGATACCATGAACACTGAAGCTTTCTTT	CAISKDTMNTEAFF
TRBV27	NA	TRBD2	TRBJ2-1	TGTGCCAGCAGTCCTATAGCGGGAGTCGGCAATGAGCAGTTCTTC	CASSPIAGVGNEQFF
TRBV5-8	NA	NA	TRBJ2-5	TGTGCCAGCAGCTTGGACAGGCTAGGGACCCAGTACTTC	CASSLDRLGTQYF
TRBV18	NA	NA	TRBJ2-2	TGTGCCAGCTCACCCGGCCCCACCCCAGGCACCGGGGAGCTGTTTTTT	CASSPGPTPGTGELFF
TRBV25-1	NA	NA	TRBJ2-3	TGTGCCAGCAGTGAATTAGGGGGAGGGCCAGATACGCAGTATTTT	CASSELGGGPDTQYF
TRBV9	NA	NA	TRBJ2-3	TGTGCCAGCAGCGCTACACCTAGCACAGATACGCAGTATTTT	CASSATPSTDTQYF
TRBV6-5	NA	TRBD1	TRBJ2-3	TGTGCCAGCAGACCGACAGGGGGAATAGATACGCAGTATTTT	CASRPTGGIDTQYF
TRBV2	NA	NA	TRBJ2-2	TGTGCCAGCAGTGGGACCAGGGTTCTGGGGCGAAACACCGGGGAGCTGTTTTTT	CASSGTRVLGRNTGELFF
TRBV5-1	NA	NA	TRBJ1-3	TGCGCCAGCAATCGGGTTCCTGGAAACACCATATATTTT	CASNRVPGNTIYF
TRBV5-6	NA	NA	TRBJ1-2	TGTGCCAGCAGCCCTCCGGGGGCTTTTGTTGGCTATGGCTACACCTTC	CASSPPGAFVGYGYTF
TRBV7-2	NA	NA	TRBJ2-2	TGTGCCAGCAGCTATATTACGGGGACCGGGGAGCTGTTTTTT	CASSYITGTGELFF
TRBV15	NA	TRBD2	TRBJ2-5	TGTGCCACCAGCAGAGATCCGGGGCGGGAGAGAACCCAGTACTTC	CATSRDPGRERTQYF
TRBV3-1/TRBV3-2	NA	NA	TRBJ1-1	TGTGCCAGCAGGTCACCTTTGAACACTGAAGCTTTCTTT	CASRSPLNTEAFF
TRBV7-9	NA	NA	TRBJ1-2	TGTGCCAGCAGCTTAGATAACTATGGCTACACCTTC	CASSLDNYGYTF
TRBV28	NA	TRBD1	TRBJ1-2	TGTGCCAGCGCAAGAAGGACAGGGCTTTGGAGGGGCTACACCTTC	CASARRTGLWRGYTF
TRBV28	NA	TRBD1	TRBJ1-1	TGTGCCAGCAGTAGACGGGACAGGGGGCAGGCGGAAGCTTTCTTT	CASSRRDRGQAEAFF
TRBV10-1	NA	NA	TRBJ2-1	TGCGCCAGCAGTTTAAGACTAGTTTATCCTCGCAATGAGCAGTTCTTC	CASSLRLVYPRNEQFF
TRBV19	NA	TRBD1	TRBJ1-5	TGTGCCAGTAGTGCCACGACAGGGGGCAACGGTCAGCCCCAGCATTTT	CASSATTGGNGQPQHF
TRBV18	NA	TRBD1	TRBJ1-1	TGTGCCAGCTCACCGTCCGAGGGGGGGACAGGGTCAAACACTGAAGCTTTCTTT	CASSPSEGGTGSNTEAFF
TRBV7-9	NA	NA	TRBJ1-4	TGTGCCAGCAGCTTATACGGAAAGATGAACTCTAATGAAAAACTGTTTTTT	CASSLYGKMNSNEKLFF
TRBV27	once	NA	TRBJ1-2	TGTGCCAGCAGTCTAAGCCCGGGCAGGCCATTGCGTGGCTACACCTTC	CASSLSPGRPLRGYTF
TRBV18	NA	TRBD1	TRBJ1-2	TGTGCCAGCTCACCCGACAGGGCCAACTATGGCTACACCTTC	CASSPDRANYGYTF
TRBV5-5	once	NA	TRBJ2-5	TGTGCCAGCAGCTCTTACCAAGAGACCCAGTACTTC	CASSSYQETQYF
TRBV5-5	NA	NA	TRBJ1-2	TGTGCCAGCAATCGGGGCGGGACGGAGGCCCTCTATGGCTACACCTTC	CASNRGGTEALYGYTF
TRBV5-1	NA	NA	TRBJ2-1	TGCGCCAGCAGCCGTTATTTGCAGGGTGAGCAGTTCTTC	CASSRYLQGEQFF